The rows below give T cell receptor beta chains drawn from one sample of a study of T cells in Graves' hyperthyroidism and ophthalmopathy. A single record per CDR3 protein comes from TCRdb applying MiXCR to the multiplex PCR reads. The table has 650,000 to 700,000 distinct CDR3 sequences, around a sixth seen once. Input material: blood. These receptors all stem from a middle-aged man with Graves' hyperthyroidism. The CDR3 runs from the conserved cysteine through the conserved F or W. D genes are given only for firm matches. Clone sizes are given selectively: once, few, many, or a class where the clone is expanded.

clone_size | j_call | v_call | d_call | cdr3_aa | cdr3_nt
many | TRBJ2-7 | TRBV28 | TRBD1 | CASSWLDRAVDF | TGTGCCAGCAGTTGGCTCGACAGGGCGGTGGACTTC
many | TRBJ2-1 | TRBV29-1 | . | CSVVGSLSYNEQFF | TGCAGCGTTGTGGGGAGCCTCTCCTACAATGAGCAGTTCTTC
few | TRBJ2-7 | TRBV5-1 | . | CASSFETGPSEQYF | TGCGCCAGCAGCTTCGAGACAGGCCCCTCCGAGCAGTACTTC
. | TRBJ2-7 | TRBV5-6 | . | CASSWGAYEQYF | TGTGCCAGCAGCTGGGGAGCCTACGAGCAGTACTTC
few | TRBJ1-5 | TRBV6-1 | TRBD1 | CASSPTQWQGVEQPQHF | TGTGCCAGCAGTCCAACTCAGTGGCAGGGGGTTGAACAGCCCCAGCATTTT
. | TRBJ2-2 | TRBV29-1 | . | CSAGETGELFF | TGCAGCGCCGGGGAGACCGGGGAGCTGTTTTTT
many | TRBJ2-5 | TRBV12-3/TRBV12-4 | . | CASSPLRDPYQETQYF | TGTGCCAGCAGCCCCTTGAGGGACCCGTACCAAGAGACCCAGTACTTC
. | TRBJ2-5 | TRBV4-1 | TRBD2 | CASRQVPSGKELETQYF | TGCGCCAGCAGGCAAGTACCTAGCGGGAAAGAACTGGAGACCCAGTACTTC
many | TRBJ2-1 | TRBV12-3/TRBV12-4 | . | CASSLNLYEQFF | TGTGCCAGCAGTTTAAACTTGTATGAGCAGTTCTTC
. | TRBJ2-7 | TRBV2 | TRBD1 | CASRRGTGQYEQYF | TGTGCCAGCAGACGGGGGACAGGACAATACGAGCAGTACTTC
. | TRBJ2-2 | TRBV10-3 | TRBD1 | CATRDRVGTGELFF | TGTGCCACCCGGGACAGGGTTGGTACCGGGGAGCTGTTTTTT
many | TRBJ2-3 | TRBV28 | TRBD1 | CASSGVAGTGVLDTQYF | TGTGCCAGCAGTGGGGTCGCCGGGACAGGGGTTCTAGATACGCAGTATTTT
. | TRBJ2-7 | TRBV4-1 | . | CASSYMTGSYEQYF | TGCGCCAGCAGCTACATGACAGGCTCCTACGAGCAGTACTTC
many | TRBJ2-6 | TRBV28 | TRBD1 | CASSFTGAGANVLTF | TGTGCCAGCAGTTTCACAGGGGCCGGGGCCAACGTCCTGACTTTC
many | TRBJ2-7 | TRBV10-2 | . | CASSSGRYYEQYF | TGCGCCAGCAGTAGTGGCAGATACTACGAGCAGTACTTC
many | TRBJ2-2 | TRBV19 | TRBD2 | CASSPRTSGRYTGELFF | TGTGCCAGTAGTCCCCGGACTAGCGGGAGGTACACCGGGGAGCTGTTTTTT
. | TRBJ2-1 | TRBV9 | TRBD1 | CASSVEFMGQGRTDELRQFF | TGTGCCAGCAGCGTAGAATTTATGGGACAGGGCCGAACCGATGAGTTACGGCAGTTCTTC
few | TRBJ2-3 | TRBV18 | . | CTSSPPLTDTQYF | TGTACCAGCTCACCACCTCTCACGGATACGCAGTATTTT
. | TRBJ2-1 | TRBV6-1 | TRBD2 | CASSRGTSGIYNEQFF | TGTGCCAGCAGCCGCGGGACTAGCGGGATTTACAATGAGCAGTTCTTC
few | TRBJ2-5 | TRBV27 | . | CASSLLSQETQYF | TGTGCCAGCAGTTTGTTATCCCAAGAGACCCAGTACTTC
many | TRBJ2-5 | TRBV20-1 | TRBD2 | CSARPWREEVRETQYF | TGCAGTGCTAGGCCCTGGCGGGAGGAAGTTCGTGAGACCCAGTACTTC
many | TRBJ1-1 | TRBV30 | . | CAWRRGAYTEAFF | TGTGCCTGGAGGCGGGGGGCCTACACTGAAGCTTTCTTT
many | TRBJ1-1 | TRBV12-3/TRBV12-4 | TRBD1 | CASSWGRRQGGHMNTEAFF | TGTGCCAGCAGTTGGGGTCGGCGACAGGGAGGCCACATGAACACTGAAGCTTTCTTT
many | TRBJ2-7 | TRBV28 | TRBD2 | CASMLGGGSSYEQYF | TGTGCCAGCATGCTGGGCGGGGGAAGCTCCTACGAGCAGTACTTC
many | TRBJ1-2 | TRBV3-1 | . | CASSQMIEFGGYTF | TGTGCCAGCAGCCAAATGATTGAGTTCGGCGGCTACACCTTC
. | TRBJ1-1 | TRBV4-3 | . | CASSPGGFDTEAFF | TGCGCCAGCAGCCCGGGGGGGTTTGACACTGAAGCTTTCTTT
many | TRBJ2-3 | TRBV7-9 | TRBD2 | CASSLLAGGPDGDTQYF | TGTGCCAGCAGCTTGTTAGCGGGAGGGCCCGATGGAGATACGCAGTATTTT
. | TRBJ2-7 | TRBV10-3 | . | CATQGGQPYEQYF | TGTGCCACTCAAGGGGGACAACCCTACGAGCAGTACTTC
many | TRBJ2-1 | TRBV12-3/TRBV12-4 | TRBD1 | CASSSTGTGNNEQFF | TGTGCCAGCAGTTCAACCGGGACAGGGAACAATGAGCAGTTCTTC
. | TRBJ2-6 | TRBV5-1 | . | CASSLVFGVSGANVLTF | TGCGCCAGCAGCTTGGTTTTTGGGGTCTCTGGGGCCAACGTCCTGACTTTC
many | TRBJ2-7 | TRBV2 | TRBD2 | CASSLAGGTLYEQYF | TGTGCCAGCAGTTTAGCGGGAGGGACTCTCTACGAGCAGTACTTC
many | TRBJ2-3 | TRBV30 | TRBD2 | CAWEPAGLPDTQYF | TGTGCCTGGGAGCCAGCGGGATTGCCAGATACGCAGTATTTT
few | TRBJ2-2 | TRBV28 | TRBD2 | CASSTPPGTSGIAGELFF | TGTGCCAGCAGTACGCCACCGGGGACTAGCGGGATCGCCGGGGAGCTGTTTTTT
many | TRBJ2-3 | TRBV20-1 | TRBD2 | CSSRLAGSTDTQYF | TGCAGTTCGCGGCTAGCGGGGTCCACAGATACGCAGTATTTT
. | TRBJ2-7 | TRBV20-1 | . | CSSLSVLRDEQYF | TGCAGTTCACTATCCGTACTCAGGGACGAGCAGTACTTC
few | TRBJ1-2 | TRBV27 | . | CASSFSGWSVYGYTF | TGTGCCAGCAGTTTTTCCGGATGGTCTGTCTATGGCTACACCTTC
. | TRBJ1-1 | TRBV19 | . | CASSIDPLMNTEAFF | TGTGCCAGTAGTATAGATCCCTTGATGAACACTGAAGCTTTCTTT
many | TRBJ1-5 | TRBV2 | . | CASRGARFQGTNQPQHF | TGTGCCAGCAGGGGGGCGAGATTCCAGGGGACCAATCAGCCCCAGCATTTT
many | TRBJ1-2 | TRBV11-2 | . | CASSLGQPFGYTF | TGTGCCAGCAGCCTTGGACAGCCCTTTGGCTACACCTTC
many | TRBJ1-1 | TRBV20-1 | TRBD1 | CSARERWTGMNTEAFF | TGCAGTGCTAGAGAGCGATGGACAGGGATGAACACTGAAGCTTTCTTT
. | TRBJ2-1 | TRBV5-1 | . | CASGSQGSSYNEQFF | TGCGCCAGCGGATCCCAGGGGAGCTCCTACAATGAGCAGTTCTTC
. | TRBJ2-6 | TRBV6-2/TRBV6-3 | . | CASSYSVSSGANVLTF | TGTGCCAGCAGTTACTCGGTTAGCTCTGGGGCCAACGTCCTGACTTTC
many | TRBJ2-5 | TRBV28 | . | CASSGGSKETQYF | TGTGCCAGCAGCGGCGGTAGTAAAGAGACCCAGTACTTC
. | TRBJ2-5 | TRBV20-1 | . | CSHDQGPIPNVETQYF | TGCAGTCATGATCAGGGACCGATCCCTAACGTGGAGACCCAGTACTTC
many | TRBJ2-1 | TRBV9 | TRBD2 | CASSVVSGNSYNEQFF | TGTGCCAGCAGCGTAGTAAGCGGGAACTCCTACAATGAGCAGTTCTTC
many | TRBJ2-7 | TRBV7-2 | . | CASSHDGTNFDYEQYF | TGTGCCAGCAGCCACGACGGGACAAATTTCGACTACGAGCAGTACTTC
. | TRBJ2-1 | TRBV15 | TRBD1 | CATSRAGTDIEQFF | TGTGCCACCAGCAGAGCTGGGACAGACATTGAGCAGTTCTTC
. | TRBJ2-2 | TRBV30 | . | CAWSPGTGELFF | TGTGCCTGGAGCCCAGGGACCGGGGAGCTGTTTTTT
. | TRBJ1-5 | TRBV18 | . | CASSPVQVPSNQPQHF | TGTGCCAGCTCACCGGTACAGGTGCCTAGCAATCAGCCCCAGCATTTT
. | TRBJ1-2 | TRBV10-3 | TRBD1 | CAIKGQGDYGYTF | TGTGCCATCAAGGGACAGGGGGACTATGGCTACACCTTC
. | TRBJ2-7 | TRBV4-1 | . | CASSPGEAYEQYF | TGCGCCAGCAGCCCGGGGGAGGCTTACGAGCAGTACTTC
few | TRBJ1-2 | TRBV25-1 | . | CASSDVAGYTF | TGTGCCAGCAGCGACGTAGCGGGCTACACCTTC
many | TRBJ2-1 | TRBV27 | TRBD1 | CASSYGTGVFSSYNEQFF | TGTGCCAGCAGTTACGGGACAGGGGTCTTCAGCTCCTACAATGAGCAGTTCTTC
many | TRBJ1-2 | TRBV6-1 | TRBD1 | CASSSDRVNYGYTF | TGTGCCAGCAGCTCGGACAGGGTCAACTATGGCTACACCTTC
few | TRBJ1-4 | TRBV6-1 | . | CASSDERTGTNEKLFF | TGTGCCAGCAGTGATGAACGTACAGGAACTAATGAAAAACTGTTTTTT
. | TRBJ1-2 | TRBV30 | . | CAWRRLRTRGTGYTF | TGTGCCTGGAGGAGGTTAAGGACTCGTGGCACTGGCTACACCTTC
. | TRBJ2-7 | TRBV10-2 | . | CASGAGVFSSYEQYF | TGCGCCAGCGGGGCAGGGGTCTTTAGCTCCTACGAGCAGTACTTC
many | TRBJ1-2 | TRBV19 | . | CASSIGRGNYGYTF | TGTGCCAGTAGTATCGGAAGGGGAAACTATGGCTACACCTTC
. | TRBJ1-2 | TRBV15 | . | CATSPDRAVPNYGYTF | TGTGCCACCAGCCCAGACCGGGCAGTACCTAACTATGGCTACACCTTC
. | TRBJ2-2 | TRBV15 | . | CATSTGAGLNTGELFF | TGTGCCACCAGCACCGGGGCAGGGTTAAACACCGGGGAGCTGTTTTTT